These 25 T cell receptor beta chains came from one sample sequenced in a study of blood T cell repertoires in COVID-19. Profiled with immunoSEQ multiplex PCR; TCRdb holds only in-frame clones, not every one. The sample consists of around 160,000 clones, 80% to 90% of them appearing once. The sample comprised peripheral blood. These TCRs come from a man aged 60-69 years with acute or convalescent COVID-19.

CDR3 region: CASRTLAGGHQETQYF. CDR3 in DNA: TGTGCCAGCAGAACGCTAGCGGGAGGACACCAAGAGACCCAGTACTTC. The J gene is TRBJ2-5, the V gene TRBV3-1 (or the pseudogene TRBV3-2); TRBD2 aligns across 11 bases. Germline assignment: CDR1 LGHDT and CDR2 YNNKEL (reference sequence). The CDR3 is 16 amino acids. Trimming cost V 6 bases and J 0 bases; bases outside gene matches: 6.

The chain combines TRBV6-5 with TRBJ2-3; D is perhaps TRBD2 (6 bases). CDR1 is MNHEY and CDR2 is SVGAGI in the germline V gene. The CDR3 runs 14 residues. The germline V and J ends were trimmed by 6 bases and 2 bases, with 12 bases remaining between them. The CDR3 DNA reads TGTGCCAGCAGCAGGGAGGACTACACAGATACGCAGTATTTT. Translation gives CASSREDYTDTQYF.

The chain carries TRBV28 and TRBJ1-6; no firm D call. CDR3 length: 11 residues. CDR1 and CDR2 (germline): MDHEN, SYDVKM. V shed 3 bases and J shed 10 bases, with 4 bases lying between them. The CDR3 loop is CASSFGSPLHF. The CDR3 nucleotides read TGTGCCAGCAGTTTCGGGTCACCCCTCCACTTT.

V and J are TRBV4-2 and TRBJ1-3; no firm D call. The CDR3 runs 17 residues. CDR1 LGHNA and CDR2 YNFKEQ come from the germline V gene. V gave up 5 bases and J gave up 4 bases, with 21 bases separating them. This CDR3 is CASSLSGPLRSGNTIYF. The CDR3 nucleotides read TGTGCCAGCAGCTTGAGCGGCCCACTGCGGTCCGGAAACACCATATATTTT.

The rearrangement uses TRBV19 and TRBJ2-1, with 7 bases identical to TRBD2. The CDR3 is made up of 14 amino acids. V gave up 0 bases and J gave up 6 bases; unmatched junction bases: 2. The germline V gene has CDR1 LNHDA and CDR2 SQIVND (reference sequence). The DNA of the CDR3 is TGTGCCAGTAGTATAGAACCTAGCGGCAATGAGCAGTTCTTC. It translates to CASSIEPSGNEQFF. Full variable domain (rest looked up from reference TRBV19 and TRBJ2-1): DGGITQSPKYLFRKEGQNVTLSCEQNLNHDAMYWYRQDPGQGLRLIYYSQIVNDFQKGDIAEGYSVSREKKESFPLTVTSAQKNPTAFYLCASSIEPSGNEQFFGPGTRLTVL.

CDR3 in amino acids: CAWQQRGPNYGYTF. The DNA of the CDR3 is TGTGCCTGGCAACAAAGGGGTCCTAACTATGGCTACACCTTC. The rearrangement links TRBV30 to TRBJ1-2; weak D call: TRBD1 (5 bases). V dropped 5 bases and J dropped 0 bases, with 13 bases sitting between them. This CDR3 region has 14 residues. CDR1 GTSNPN and CDR2 SVGIG come from the germline V gene (reference sequence).

The chain links TRBV3-1 (or the pseudogene TRBV3-2) to TRBJ1-2; weak D call: TRBD1 (5 bases). CDR3 length equals 15 residues. V dropped 0 bases and J dropped 7 bases, with 15 bases sitting between them. Germline V gives CDR1 LGHDT, CDR2 YNNKEL (reference sequence). The CDR3 here is CASSQDGGDFSGYTF. CDR3 nucleotides: TGTGCCAGCAGCCAAGATGGGGGGGATTTTAGTGGCTACACCTTC.

The chain uses TRBV5-4 and TRBJ2-7; 11 nucleotides align to TRBD1. The CDR3 runs 14 residues. Germline lookup yields CDR1 SGHNT and CDR2 YYREEE (reference sequence). After removal of 3 bases from V and 2 bases from J, the junction contained 1 base not matched to a gene. The CDR3 spells CASSSGQGAYEQYF. CDR3 bases: TGTGCCAGCAGCTCGGGACAGGGGGCCTACGAGCAGTACTTC.

The CDR3, as DNA: TGCGCCAGCAGCCAAGTATACAGGCTCACAGATACGCAGTATTTT. It is translated as CASSQVYRLTDTQYF. This rearrangement joins TRBV4-1 to TRBJ2-3; a possible D gene is TRBD1 (5 bases). V shed 1 base and J shed 2 bases, with 10 bases lying between them. CDR3 length equals 15 residues. CDR1 MGHRA and CDR2 YSYEKL come from the germline V gene.

The J gene is TRBJ1-3, the V gene TRBV6-2 or TRBV6-3; D ambiguous. In germline, CDR1 is MNHEY, CDR2 SVGEGT. The CDR3 has 16 residues. V lost 5 bases, J lost 0 bases, and 14 bases lay in between. CDR3 DNA sequence: TGTGCCAGCAGTCGAGGACTGAAAATCTCTGGAAACACCATATATTTT. It is translated as CASSRGLKISGNTIYF.

This chain joins TRBV7-2 and TRBJ1-1; D unclear. V dropped 3 bases and J dropped 4 bases, with 9 bases sitting between them. This CDR3 region has 13 residues. From germline, CDR1 is SGHTA and CDR2 FQGNSA. CDR3 amino acids: CASSFTPVTEAFF. The CDR3 nucleotides are TGTGCCAGCAGCTTCACGCCGGTCACTGAAGCTTTCTTT.

This chain uses TRBV7-3 with TRBJ1-3, with 7 bases lining up with TRBD1. V was clipped by 5 bases and J by 7 bases; unmatched bases: 5. The CDR3 is 13 residues long. Germline CDR1 reads SGHTA; CDR2 reads FQGTGA. Written as DNA, the CDR3 is TGTGCCAGCAGCACCGCAGGGGGGAACACCATATATTTT. It specifies CASSTAGGNTIYF.

V usage is TRBV3-1 (or the pseudogene TRBV3-2) and J usage is TRBJ2-3; 11 bases agree with TRBD1. The CDR3 totals 16 residues. The germline CDR1 and CDR2 sequences are LGHDT and YNNKEL (reference sequence). Trimming cost V 3 bases and J 7 bases; bases outside gene matches: 9. The CDR3 is CASSHPYGQGAYTQYF. DNA for the CDR3: TGTGCCAGCAGCCATCCTTATGGACAGGGGGCGTATACGCAGTATTTT.

Details on this clone: Other DNA sequences in this specimen translate into the identical CDR3. The chain carries TRBV28 and TRBJ1-5; no firm D call. Trimming took off 2 bases at V and 2 bases at J, with 10 bases between the two ends. From germline, CDR1 is MDHEN and CDR2 SYDVKM. This CDR3 comprises 15 residues. CDR3 sequence (DNA): TGTGCCAGCAGTTTAAGAACGGGAGGCAATCAGCCCCAGCATTTT. Protein sequence: CASSLRTGGNQPQHF. Drawing the rest from reference TRBV28 and TRBJ1-5, the complete variable domain is DVKVTQSSRYLVKRTGEKVFLECVQDMDHENMFWYRQDPGLGLRLIYFSYDVKMKEKGDIPEGYSVSREKKERFSLILESASTNQTSMYLCASSLRTGGNQPQHFGDGTRLSIL.

CDR3 sequence: CASSPLTSGSGYEQYF. The CDR3 DNA reads as TGCGCCAGCAGCCCACTGACTAGCGGGAGTGGCTACGAGCAGTACTTC. The rearrangement joins TRBV5-1 to TRBJ2-7; 12 bases are a match to TRBD2. V lost 4 bases, J lost 3 bases, and 8 bases stayed unmatched. The CDR3 length is 16 residues. Germline V gene lookup returns CDR1 SGHRS and CDR2 YFSETQ.

The chain employs TRBV9 and TRBJ1-1; the D is unclear. This CDR3 is built from 13 residues. The germline gives CDR1 SGDLS, CDR2 YYNGEE. Trimming left V 4 bases short and J 0 bases short, with 7 bases between. The CDR3, as DNA: TGTGCCAGCAGCAATATCCTGAACACTGAAGCTTTCTTT. Translating gives CASSNILNTEAFF. Based on the CDR3 plus reference TRBV9 and TRBJ1-1, the full variable domain is DSGVTQTPKHLITATGQRVTLRCSPRSGDLSVYWYQQSLDQGLQFLIQYYNGEERAKGNILERFSAQQFPDLHSELNLSSLELGDSALYFCASSNILNTEAFFGQGTRLTVV.

The chain has TRBV7-9 and TRBJ2-7; D remains unclear. The CDR3 has 14 residues. The V end lost 6 bases, the J end lost 1 base, and 13 bases lay between the germline ends. Germline lookup yields CDR1 SEHNR and CDR2 FQNEAQ (reference sequence). CDR3 nucleotide sequence: TGTGCCAGCAGTCACCCCCGAGGATCCTACGAGCAGTACTTC. Translation gives CASSHPRGSYEQYF.

The genes are TRBV3-1 (or the pseudogene TRBV3-2) and TRBJ2-7; 9 bases fit TRBD1. Germline loops: CDR1 LGHDT, CDR2 YNNKEL (reference sequence). The CDR3 extends over 13 amino acids. V lost 4 bases to trimming and J lost 4 bases; unmatched junction nucleotides: 2. CDR3 sequence: CASSLTGGYEQYF. The CDR3 coding sequence is TGTGCCAGCAGCCTGACAGGGGGTTACGAGCAGTACTTC.

The chain carries TRBV30 and TRBJ2-7; D uncertain. The V gene lost 5 bases and the J gene lost 0 bases, with 5 bases spanning the gap. CDR3 size: 11 residues. Germline assignment: CDR1 GTSNPN and CDR2 SVGIG (reference sequence). Written as DNA, the CDR3 is TGTGCCTGGGGCCACTCCTACGAGCAGTACTTC. It encodes CAWGHSYEQYF.

The gene calls are TRBV25-1 and TRBJ1-1; 7 bases are a match to TRBD1. After removal of 7 bases from V and 1 base from J, the junction contained 3 bases not matched to a gene. This CDR3 has 13 amino acids. The germline V gene has CDR1 MGHDK and CDR2 SYGVNS. Here the CDR3 reads CASKGQTNTEAFF. The CDR3 DNA follows: TGTGCCAGCAAGGGACAGACGAACACTGAAGCTTTCTTT.

The chain joins TRBV7-2 to TRBJ1-3; 10 positions agree with TRBD1. V lost 5 bases, J lost 2 bases, and 9 bases stayed unmatched. This CDR3 region has 17 residues. Germline V lookup: CDR1 SGHTA, CDR2 FQGNSA. This chain's CDR3 is CASSPMGGQGPGNTIYF. In DNA form, the CDR3 reads TGTGCCAGCAGCCCTATGGGGGGACAGGGGCCTGGAAACACCATATATTTT.

The CDR3 DNA follows: TGTGCCACCGGGGGACCTAGCGGACACACAGATACGCAGTATTTT. Amino acid sequence: CATGGPSGHTDTQYF. The chain carries TRBV24-1 and TRBJ2-3; 7 nucleotides agree with TRBD2. The junction had 10 bases not matched to a gene; V was cut back by 9 bases and J by 2 bases. Germline CDR1 is KGHDR and CDR2 is SFDVKD. This CDR3 region has 15 residues.

This clone was picked up a small number of times. This sequence joins TRBV3-1 (or the pseudogene TRBV3-2) and TRBJ1-3; no reliable D call. Germline V gene data show CDR1 as LGHDT and CDR2 as YNNKEL (reference sequence). V was pared by 7 bases and J by 2 bases, with 9 bases between. The CDR3 extends over 13 amino acids. The CDR3 sequence is CASKQSPGNTIYF. The CDR3, as DNA: TGTGCCAGCAAACAGTCCCCTGGAAACACCATATATTTT.

J is TRBJ2-7 and V is TRBV4-1; TRBD2 might be the D (6 bases). CDR3 size: 15 residues. Between the trimmed V and J ends, which lost 5 bases and 3 bases, there was a span of 17 bases. CDR1 and CDR2 (germline): MGHRA, YSYEKL. The CDR3 DNA follows: TGCGCCAGCAGCGACGTCGGGAGCCCACACTACGAGCAGTACTTC. Its protein product is CASSDVGSPHYEQYF.

This chain uses TRBV6-6 with TRBJ2-1; D remains unclear. Trimming left V 0 bases short and J 8 bases short, with 5 bases between. The germline CDR1 and CDR2 sequences are MNHNY and SVGAGI (reference sequence). This CDR3 comprises 12 residues. This chain's CDR3 is CASSYSSYEQFF. CDR3 sequence (DNA): TGTGCCAGCAGTTACTCGAGTTATGAGCAGTTCTTC.